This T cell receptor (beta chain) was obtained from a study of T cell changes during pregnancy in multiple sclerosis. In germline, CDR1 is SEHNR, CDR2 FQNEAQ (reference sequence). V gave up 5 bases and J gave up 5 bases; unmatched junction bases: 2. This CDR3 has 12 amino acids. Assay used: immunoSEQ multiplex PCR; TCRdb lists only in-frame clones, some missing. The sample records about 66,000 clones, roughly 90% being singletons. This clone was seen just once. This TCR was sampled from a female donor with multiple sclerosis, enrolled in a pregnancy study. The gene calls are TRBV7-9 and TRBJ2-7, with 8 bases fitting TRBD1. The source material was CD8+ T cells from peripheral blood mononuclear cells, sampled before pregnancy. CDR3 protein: CASSPDRDEQYF. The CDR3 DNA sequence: TGTGCCAGCAGCCCGGACAGGGACGAGCAGTACTTC.